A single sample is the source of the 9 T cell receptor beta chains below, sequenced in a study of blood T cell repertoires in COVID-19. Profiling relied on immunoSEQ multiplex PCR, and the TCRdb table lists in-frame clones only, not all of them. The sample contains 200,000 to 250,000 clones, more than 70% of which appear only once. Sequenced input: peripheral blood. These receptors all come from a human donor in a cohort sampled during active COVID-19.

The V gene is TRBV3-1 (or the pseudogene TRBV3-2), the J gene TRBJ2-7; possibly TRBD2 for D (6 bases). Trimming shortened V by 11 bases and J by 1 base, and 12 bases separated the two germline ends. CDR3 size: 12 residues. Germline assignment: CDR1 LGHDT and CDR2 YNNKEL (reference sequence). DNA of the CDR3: TGTGCCTCCGGGGGAGCTTCCTACGAGCAGTACTTC. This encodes CASGGASYEQYF.

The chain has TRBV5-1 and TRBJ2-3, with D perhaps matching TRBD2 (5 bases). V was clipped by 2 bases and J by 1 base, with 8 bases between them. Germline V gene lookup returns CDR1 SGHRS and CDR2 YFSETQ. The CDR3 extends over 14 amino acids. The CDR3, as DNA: TGCGCCAGCAGCTTCCTAGCTGGCACAGATACGCAGTATTTT. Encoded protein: CASSFLAGTDTQYF.

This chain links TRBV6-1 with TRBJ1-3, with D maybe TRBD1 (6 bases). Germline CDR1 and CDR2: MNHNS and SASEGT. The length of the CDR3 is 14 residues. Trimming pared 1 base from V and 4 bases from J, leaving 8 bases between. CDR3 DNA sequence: TGTGCCAGCAGTGAAGGGGGGCAAGGAAACACCATATATTTT. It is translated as CASSEGGQGNTIYF.

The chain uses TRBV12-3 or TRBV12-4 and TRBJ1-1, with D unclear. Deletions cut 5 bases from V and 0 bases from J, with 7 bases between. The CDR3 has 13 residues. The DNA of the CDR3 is TGTGCCAGCAGTATCGGTTTGAACACTGAAGCTTTCTTT. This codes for CASSIGLNTEAFF.

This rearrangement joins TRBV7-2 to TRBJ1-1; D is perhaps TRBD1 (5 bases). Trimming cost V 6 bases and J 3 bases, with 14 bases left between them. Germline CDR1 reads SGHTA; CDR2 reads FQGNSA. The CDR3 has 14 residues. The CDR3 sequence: CASSSPGRDTEAFF. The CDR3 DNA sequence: TGTGCCAGCAGTTCCCCCGGCAGGGACACTGAAGCTTTCTTT.

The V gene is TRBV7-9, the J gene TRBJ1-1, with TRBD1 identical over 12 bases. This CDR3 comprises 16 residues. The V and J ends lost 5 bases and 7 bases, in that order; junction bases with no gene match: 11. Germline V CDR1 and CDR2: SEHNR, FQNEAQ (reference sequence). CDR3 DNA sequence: TGTGCCAGCAGCCCTCTTTGGGGACAGGGGGCGAATGAAGCTTTCTTT. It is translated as CASSPLWGQGANEAFF.

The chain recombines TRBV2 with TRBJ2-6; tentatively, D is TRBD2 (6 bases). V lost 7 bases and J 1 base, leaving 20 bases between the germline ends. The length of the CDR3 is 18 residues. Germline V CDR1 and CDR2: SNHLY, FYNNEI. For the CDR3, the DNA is TGTGCCAGCATCCCTGCCGGGACTGGCATTTCTGGGGCCAACGTCCTGACTTTC. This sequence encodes CASIPAGTGISGANVLTF.

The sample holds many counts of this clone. The CDR3 is CASSRLGAGELFF. The CDR3 DNA is TGTGCCAGCAGCCGCCTCGGGGCCGGGGAGCTGTTTTTT. The chain couples TRBV11-2 to TRBJ2-2, with D possibly matching TRBD2 (5 bases). The ends were cut back, 5 bases at V and 6 bases at J, with 10 bases in the middle. Germline CDR1 SGHAT, CDR2 FQNNGV. The CDR3 contains 13 residues.

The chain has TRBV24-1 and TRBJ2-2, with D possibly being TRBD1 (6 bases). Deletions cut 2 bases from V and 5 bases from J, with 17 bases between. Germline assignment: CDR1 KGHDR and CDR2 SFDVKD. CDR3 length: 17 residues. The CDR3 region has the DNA TGTGCCACCAGTGATTGGGGGCAGGCAGCCAGAACCGGGGAGCTGTTTTTT. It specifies CATSDWGQAARTGELFF.